The entry that follows covers one T cell receptor beta chain sequence. Its cognate antigen has yet to be identified. No qualities accompany the bases; no much larger clone lies one base away. The germline V gene encodes CDR1 SGHAT and CDR2 FQNNGV. The V and J ends are trimmed by 1 base and 0 bases, leaving 19 bases between them. The CDR3 numbers 18 residues from cysteine through phenylalanine. The entry retains the CDR3 DNA only, 54 bases that are in frame from base 1. The entry originates in a study of shared T cell receptors in the human thymus (dated by TCRdb to the early 2020s). Regarding the complete study: The study examined how the human thymus generates shared, self-reactive T-cell receptor alpha chains.

The protocol used for the library was the immunoSEQ multiplex PCR assay. The table comes from immuneACCESS by way of TCRdb, which keeps in-frame sequences with V and J called. Part of the clones is missing from these tables; in studies checked, under half for an unresolved V gene and the rest for unknown reasons. This sample comprises some 400,000 clones, about 95% of them detected only once. The ten largest account for roughly 0.02% of the sample. Sequenced material: thymocytes. The chain is encoded by TRBV11-2 joined to TRBJ2-7; a tentative D match to TRBD2 spans 5 bases. This TCR derives from a human donor. The DNA reads TGTGCCAGCAGCTTAGGTCGCCTTTTGGAGGCGAACTCCTACGAGCAGTACTTC. It codes for CASSLGRLLEANSYEQYF.